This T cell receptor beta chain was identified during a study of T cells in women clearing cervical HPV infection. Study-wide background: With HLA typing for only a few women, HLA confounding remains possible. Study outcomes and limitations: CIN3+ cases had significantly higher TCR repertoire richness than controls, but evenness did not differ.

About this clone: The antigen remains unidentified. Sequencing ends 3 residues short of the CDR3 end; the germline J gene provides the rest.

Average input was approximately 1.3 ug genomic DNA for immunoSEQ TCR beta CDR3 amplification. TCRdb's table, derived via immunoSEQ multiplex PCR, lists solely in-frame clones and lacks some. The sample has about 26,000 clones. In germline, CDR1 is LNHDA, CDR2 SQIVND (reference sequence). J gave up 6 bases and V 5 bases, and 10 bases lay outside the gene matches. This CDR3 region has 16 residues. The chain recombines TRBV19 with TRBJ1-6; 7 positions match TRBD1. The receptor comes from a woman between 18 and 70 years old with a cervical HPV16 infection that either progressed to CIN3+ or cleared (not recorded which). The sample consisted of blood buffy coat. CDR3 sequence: CASSPDRTIPNSPLHF. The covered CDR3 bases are TGTGCCAGTAGTCCGGACAGGACTATACCTAATTCACCC. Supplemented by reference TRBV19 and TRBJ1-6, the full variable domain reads DGGITQSPKYLFRKEGQNVTLSCEQNLNHDAMYWYRQDPGQGLRLIYYSQIVNDFQKGDIAEGYSVSREKKESFPLTVTSAQKNPTAFYLCASSPDRTIPNSPLHFGNGTRLTVT.